This T cell receptor beta chain was retrieved from a study of OX40 agonist ivuxolimab in advanced cancers. Study context: Each dose-escalation patient presented with hepatocellular carcinoma, melanoma, renal cell or head and neck cancer.

This CDR3 region has 14 residues. Germline V gives CDR1 MGHDK, CDR2 SYGVNS. With 5 bases removed from V and 1 base from J, the gap between germline ends came to 8 bases. Sequencing used immunoSEQ multiplex PCR; TCRdb keeps in-frame clones, though not all of them. Among 95,000 to 100,000 clones listed, about four fifths were seen once. The V gene is TRBV25-1, the J gene TRBJ1-4, with unresolved D. The source material was CD4+ or CD8+ T cells sorted from blood, sampled in a trial of the OX40 agonist ivuxolimab. The source is an adult with an advanced solid tumor such as melanoma, head and neck, liver or kidney cancer. This chain's CDR3 is CASSLSETNEKLFF. CDR3 bases: TGTGCCAGCAGTCTGTCGGAAACTAATGAAAAACTGTTTTTT.